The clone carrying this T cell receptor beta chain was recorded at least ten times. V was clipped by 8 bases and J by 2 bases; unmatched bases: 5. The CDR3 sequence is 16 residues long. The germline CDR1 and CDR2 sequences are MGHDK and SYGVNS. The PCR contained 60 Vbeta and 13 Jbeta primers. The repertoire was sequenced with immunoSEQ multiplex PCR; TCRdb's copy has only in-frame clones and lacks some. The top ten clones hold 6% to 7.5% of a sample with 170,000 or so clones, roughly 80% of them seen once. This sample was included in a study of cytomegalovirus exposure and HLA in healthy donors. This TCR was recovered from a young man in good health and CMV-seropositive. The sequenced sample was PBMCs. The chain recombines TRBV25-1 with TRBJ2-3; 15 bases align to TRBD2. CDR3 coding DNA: TGTGCCAGCTACGGACTAGCGGGAGGGATCACAGATACGCAGTATTTT. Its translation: CASYGLAGGITDTQYF.